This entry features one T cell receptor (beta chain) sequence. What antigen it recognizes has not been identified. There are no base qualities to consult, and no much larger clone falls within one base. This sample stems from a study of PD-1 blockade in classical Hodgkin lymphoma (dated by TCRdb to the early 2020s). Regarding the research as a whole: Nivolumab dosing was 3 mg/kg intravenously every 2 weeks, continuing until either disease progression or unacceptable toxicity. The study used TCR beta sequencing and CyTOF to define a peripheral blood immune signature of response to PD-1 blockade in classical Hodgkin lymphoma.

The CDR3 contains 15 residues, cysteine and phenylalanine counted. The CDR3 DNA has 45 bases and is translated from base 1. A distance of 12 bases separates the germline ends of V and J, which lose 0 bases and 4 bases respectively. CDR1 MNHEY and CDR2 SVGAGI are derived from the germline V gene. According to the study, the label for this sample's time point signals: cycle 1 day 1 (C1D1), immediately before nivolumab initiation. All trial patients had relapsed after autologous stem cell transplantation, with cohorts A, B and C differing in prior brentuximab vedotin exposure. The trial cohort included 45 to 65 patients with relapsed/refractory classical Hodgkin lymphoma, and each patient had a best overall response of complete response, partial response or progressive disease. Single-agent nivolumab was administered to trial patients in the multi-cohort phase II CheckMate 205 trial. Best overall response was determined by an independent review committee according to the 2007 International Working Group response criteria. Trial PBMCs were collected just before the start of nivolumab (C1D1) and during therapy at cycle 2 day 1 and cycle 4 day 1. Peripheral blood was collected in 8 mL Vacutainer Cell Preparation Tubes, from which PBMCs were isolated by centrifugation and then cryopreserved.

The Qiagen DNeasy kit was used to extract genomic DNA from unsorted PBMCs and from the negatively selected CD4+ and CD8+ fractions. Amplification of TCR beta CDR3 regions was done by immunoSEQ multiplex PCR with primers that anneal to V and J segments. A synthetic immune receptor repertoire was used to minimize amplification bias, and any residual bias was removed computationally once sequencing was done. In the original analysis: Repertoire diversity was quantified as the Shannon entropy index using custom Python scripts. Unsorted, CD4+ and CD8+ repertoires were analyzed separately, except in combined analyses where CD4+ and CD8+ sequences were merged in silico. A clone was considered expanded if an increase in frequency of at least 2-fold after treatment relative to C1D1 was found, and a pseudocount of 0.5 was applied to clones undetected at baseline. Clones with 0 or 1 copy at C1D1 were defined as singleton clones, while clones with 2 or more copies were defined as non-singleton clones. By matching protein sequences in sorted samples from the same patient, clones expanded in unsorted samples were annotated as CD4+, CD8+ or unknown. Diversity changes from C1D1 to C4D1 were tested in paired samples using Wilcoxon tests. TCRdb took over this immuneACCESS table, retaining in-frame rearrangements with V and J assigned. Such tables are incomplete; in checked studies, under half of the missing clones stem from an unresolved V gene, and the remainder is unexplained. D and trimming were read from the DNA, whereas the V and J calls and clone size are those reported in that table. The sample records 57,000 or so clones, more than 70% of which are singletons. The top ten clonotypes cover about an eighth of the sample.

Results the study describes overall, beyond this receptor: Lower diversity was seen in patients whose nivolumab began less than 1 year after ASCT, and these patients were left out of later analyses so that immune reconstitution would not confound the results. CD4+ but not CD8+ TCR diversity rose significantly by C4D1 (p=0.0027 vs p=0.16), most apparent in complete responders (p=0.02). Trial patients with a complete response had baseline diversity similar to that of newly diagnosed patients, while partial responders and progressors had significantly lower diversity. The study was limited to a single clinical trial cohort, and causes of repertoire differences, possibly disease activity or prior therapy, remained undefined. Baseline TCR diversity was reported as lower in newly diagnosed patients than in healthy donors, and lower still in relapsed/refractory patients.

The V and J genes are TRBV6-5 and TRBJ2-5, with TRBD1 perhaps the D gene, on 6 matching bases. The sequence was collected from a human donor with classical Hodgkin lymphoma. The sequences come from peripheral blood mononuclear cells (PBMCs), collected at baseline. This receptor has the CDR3 CASSYSQGKGETQYF. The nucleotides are TGTGCCAGCAGTTACTCGCAGGGGAAGGGAGAGACCCAGTACTTC.